This T cell receptor beta chain was obtained from a study of cytomegalovirus exposure and HLA in healthy donors. Among the donors, all were healthy bone marrow donors. On this clone itself: The antigen is undetermined.

The PCR had 60 Vbeta and 13 Jbeta primers. Generated by immunoSEQ multiplex PCR, the TCRdb table keeps only in-frame clones and is missing some. This repertoire includes 60,000 to 80,000 clones. Study-wide findings and caveats: Apart from CMV serostatus, no immune exposure information was available. The study put 150 or so TCR beta chains on its list as cytomegalovirus-associated.

With 4 bases removed from V and 5 bases from J, the gap between germline ends came to 12 bases. Germline values: CDR1 SGHNT, CDR2 YYREEE (reference sequence). The CDR3 runs 13 residues. The chain couples TRBV5-4 to TRBJ1-1; D uncertain. The source material was PBMCs. The sequence derives from a boy between 10 and 17 years old in good health and CMV-seronegative. As DNA, the CDR3 is TGTGCCAGCAGCCCCACCGGTGCAACTGAAGCTTTCTTT. It yields the protein CASSPTGATEAFF.